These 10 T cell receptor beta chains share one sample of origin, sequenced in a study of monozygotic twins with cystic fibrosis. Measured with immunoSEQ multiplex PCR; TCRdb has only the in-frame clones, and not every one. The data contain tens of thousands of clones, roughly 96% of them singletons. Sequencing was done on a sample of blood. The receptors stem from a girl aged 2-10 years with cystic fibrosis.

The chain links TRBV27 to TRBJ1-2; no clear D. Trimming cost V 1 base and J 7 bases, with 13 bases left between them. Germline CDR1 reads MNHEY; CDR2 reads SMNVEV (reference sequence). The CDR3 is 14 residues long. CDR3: CASSLFGVAGGYTF. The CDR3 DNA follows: TGTGCCAGCAGTTTATTCGGGGTCGCGGGTGGCTACACCTTC.

The CDR3 sequence is CASSLAERGYEAFF. The CDR3 DNA reads TGCGCCAGCAGCTTGGCCGAAAGGGGTTATGAAGCTTTCTTT. The rearrangement links TRBV5-1 to TRBJ1-1, with D possibly being TRBD1 (5 bases). The germline CDR1 and CDR2 sequences are SGHRS and YFSETQ. The CDR3 spans 14 residues. Trimming cost V 0 bases and J 7 bases, with 13 bases left between them.

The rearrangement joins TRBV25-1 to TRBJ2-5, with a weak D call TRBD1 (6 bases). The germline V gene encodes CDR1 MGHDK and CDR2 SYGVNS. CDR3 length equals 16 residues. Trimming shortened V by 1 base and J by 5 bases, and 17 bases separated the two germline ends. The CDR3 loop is CASSEFADSLRETQYF. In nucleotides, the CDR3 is TGTGCCAGCAGTGAATTCGCGGACAGCCTCAGGGAGACCCAGTACTTC.

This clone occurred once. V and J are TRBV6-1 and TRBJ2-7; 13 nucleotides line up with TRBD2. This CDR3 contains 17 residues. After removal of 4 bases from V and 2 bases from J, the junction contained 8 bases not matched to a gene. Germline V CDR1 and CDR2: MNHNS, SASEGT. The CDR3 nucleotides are TGTGCCAGCAGTGGAACTAGCGGGAGGGCCATCGCCTACGAGCAGTACTTC. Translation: CASSGTSGRAIAYEQYF.

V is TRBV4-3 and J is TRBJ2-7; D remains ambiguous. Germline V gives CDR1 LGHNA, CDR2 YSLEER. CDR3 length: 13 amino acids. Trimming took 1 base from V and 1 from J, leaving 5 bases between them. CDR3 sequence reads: CASSQAGSYEQYF. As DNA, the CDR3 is TGCGCCAGCAGCCAAGCCGGTTCCTACGAGCAGTACTTC.

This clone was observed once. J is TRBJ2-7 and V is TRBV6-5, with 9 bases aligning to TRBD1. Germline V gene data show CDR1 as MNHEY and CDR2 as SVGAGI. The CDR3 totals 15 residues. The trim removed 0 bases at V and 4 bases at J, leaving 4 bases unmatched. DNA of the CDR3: TGTGCCAGCAGTTACTCAAGGGACAGGGCTTACGAGCAGTACTTC. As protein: CASSYSRDRAYEQYF.

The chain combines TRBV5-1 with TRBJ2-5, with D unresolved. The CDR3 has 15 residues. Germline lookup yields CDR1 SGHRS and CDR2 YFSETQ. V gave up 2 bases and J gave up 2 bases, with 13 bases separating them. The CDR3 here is CASSLLTTRQETQYF. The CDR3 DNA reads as TGCGCCAGCAGCTTATTGACAACAAGACAAGAGACCCAGTACTTC.

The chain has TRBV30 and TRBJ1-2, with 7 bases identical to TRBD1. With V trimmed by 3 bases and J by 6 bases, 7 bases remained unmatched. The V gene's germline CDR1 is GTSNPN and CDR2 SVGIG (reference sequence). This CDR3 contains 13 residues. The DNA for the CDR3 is TGTGCCTGGAGCGCGGGGACAGACCATGGCTACACCTTC. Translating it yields CAWSAGTDHGYTF.

CDR3 bases: TGTGCCATCAGTGACAGGTACGAGCAGTACTTC. It codes for CAISDRYEQYF. V is TRBV10-3 and J is TRBJ2-7; no clear D. The CDR3 length is 11 residues. From germline, CDR1 is ENHRY and CDR2 SYGVKD. With 3 bases removed from V and 4 bases from J, the gap between germline ends came to 4 bases.

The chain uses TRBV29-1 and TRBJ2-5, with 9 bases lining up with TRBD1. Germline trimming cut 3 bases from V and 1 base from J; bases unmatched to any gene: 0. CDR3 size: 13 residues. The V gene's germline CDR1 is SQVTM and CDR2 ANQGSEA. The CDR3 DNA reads TGCAGCGTTGAGGACAGGGGCCAAGAGACCCAGTACTTC. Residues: CSVEDRGQETQYF.